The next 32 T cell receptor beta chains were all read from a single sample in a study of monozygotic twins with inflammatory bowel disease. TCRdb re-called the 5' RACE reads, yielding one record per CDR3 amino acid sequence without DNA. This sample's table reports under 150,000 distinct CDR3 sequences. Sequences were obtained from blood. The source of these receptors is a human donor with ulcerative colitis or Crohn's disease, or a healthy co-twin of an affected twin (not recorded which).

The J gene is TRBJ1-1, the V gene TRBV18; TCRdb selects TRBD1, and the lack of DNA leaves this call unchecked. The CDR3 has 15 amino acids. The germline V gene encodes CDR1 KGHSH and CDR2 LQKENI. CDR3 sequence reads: CASSPRAGDMAEAFF. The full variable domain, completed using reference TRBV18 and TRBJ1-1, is NAGVMQNPRHLVRRRGQEARLRCSPMKGHSHVYWYRQLPEEGLKFMVYLQKENIIDESGMPKERFSAEFPKEGPSILRIQQVVRGDSAAYFCASSPRAGDMAEAFFGQGTRLTVV.

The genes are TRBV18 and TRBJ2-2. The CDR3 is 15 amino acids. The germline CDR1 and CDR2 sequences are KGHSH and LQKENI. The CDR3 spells CASSPQELGTGELFF.

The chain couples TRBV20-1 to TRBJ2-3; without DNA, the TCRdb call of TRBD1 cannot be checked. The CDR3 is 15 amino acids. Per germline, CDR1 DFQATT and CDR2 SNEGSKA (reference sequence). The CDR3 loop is CSASSRDNPTDTQYF.

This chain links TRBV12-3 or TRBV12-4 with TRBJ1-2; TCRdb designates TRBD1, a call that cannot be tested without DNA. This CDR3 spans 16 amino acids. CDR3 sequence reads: CASSLVIDRPYYGYTF.

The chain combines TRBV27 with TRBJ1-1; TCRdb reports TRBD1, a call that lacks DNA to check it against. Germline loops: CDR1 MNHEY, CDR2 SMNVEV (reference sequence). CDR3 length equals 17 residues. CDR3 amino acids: CASSLLVGQGMNTEAFF.

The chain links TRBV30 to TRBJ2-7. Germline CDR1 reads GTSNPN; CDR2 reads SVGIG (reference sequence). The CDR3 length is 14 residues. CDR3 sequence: CAWRYEGSLYEQYF.

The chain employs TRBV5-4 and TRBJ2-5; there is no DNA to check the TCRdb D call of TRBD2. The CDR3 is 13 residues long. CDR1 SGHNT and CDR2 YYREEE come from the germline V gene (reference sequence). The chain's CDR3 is CASSLAGGETQYF.

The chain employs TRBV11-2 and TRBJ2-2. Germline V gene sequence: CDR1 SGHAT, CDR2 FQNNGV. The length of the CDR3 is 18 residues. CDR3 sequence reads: CASSLDRSGIASSGELFF.

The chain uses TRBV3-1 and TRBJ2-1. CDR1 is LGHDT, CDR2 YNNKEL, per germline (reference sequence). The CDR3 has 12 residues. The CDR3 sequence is CASSPLYNEQFF.

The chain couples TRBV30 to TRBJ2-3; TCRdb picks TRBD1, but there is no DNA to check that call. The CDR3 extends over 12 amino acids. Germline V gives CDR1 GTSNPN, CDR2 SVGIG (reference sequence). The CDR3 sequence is CAWRGGLSPQYF.

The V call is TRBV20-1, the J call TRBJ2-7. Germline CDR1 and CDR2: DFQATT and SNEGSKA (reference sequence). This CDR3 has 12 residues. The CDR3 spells CSAPTLSYEQYF.

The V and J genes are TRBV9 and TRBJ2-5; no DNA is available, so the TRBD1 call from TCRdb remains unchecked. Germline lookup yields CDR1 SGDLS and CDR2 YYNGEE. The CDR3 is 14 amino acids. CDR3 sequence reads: CASSGAGVAETQYF.

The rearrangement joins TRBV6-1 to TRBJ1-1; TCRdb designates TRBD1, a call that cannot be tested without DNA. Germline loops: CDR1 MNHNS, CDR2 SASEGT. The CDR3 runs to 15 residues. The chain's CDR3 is CASNLRDRFSTEAFF.

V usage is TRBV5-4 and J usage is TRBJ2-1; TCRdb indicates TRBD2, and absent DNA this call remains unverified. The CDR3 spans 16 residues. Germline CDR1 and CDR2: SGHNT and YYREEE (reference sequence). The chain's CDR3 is CASSLGTGLASNEQFF. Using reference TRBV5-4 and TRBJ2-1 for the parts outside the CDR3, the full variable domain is ETGVTQSPTHLIKTRGQQVTLRCSSQSGHNTVSWYQQALGQGPQFIFQYYREEENGRGNFPPRFSGLQFPNYSSELNVNALELDDSALYLCASSLGTGLASNEQFFGPGTRLTVL.

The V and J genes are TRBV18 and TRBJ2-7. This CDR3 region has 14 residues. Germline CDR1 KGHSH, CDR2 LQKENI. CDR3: CASSLQGFSYEQYF.

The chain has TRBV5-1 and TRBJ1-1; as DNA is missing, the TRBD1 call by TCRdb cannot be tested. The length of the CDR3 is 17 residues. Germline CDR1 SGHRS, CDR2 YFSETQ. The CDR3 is CASSPRQGALTNTEAFF.

The CDR3: CASSPRTSGEQYF. The rearrangement joins TRBV7-2 to TRBJ2-7; TCRdb selects TRBD1, and the lack of DNA leaves this call unchecked. Germline assignment: CDR1 SGHTA and CDR2 FQGNSA. The CDR3 consists of 13 residues.

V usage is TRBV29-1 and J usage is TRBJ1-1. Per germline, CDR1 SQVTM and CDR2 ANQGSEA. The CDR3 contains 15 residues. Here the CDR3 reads CSVEGEGGRETEAFF. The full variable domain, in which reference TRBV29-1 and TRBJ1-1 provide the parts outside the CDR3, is SAVISQKPSRDICQRGTSLTIQCQVDSQVTMMFWYRQQPGQSLTLIATANQGSEATYESGFVIDKFPISRPNLTFSTLTVSNMSPEDSSIYLCSVEGEGGRETEAFFGQGTRLTVV.

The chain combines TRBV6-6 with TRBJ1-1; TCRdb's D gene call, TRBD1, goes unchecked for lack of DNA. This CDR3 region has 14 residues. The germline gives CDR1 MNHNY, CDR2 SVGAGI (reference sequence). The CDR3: CASRTGGADTEAFF.

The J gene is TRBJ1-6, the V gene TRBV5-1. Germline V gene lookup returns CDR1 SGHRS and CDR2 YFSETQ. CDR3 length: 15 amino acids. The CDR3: CASSLAGAHYSPLHF.

The CDR3 reads CASSSDPFYSYEQYF. The J gene is TRBJ2-7, the V gene TRBV7-2; the TRBD1 assignment by TCRdb is unverifiable without DNA. Per the germline V gene, CDR1 is SGHTA and CDR2 is FQGNSA. The CDR3 runs to 15 residues. Based on the CDR3 plus reference TRBV7-2 and TRBJ2-7, the full variable domain is GAGVSQSPSNKVTEKGKDVELRCDPISGHTALYWYRQSLGQGLEFLIYFQGNSAPDKSGLPSDRFSAERTGGSVSTLTIQRTQQEDSAVYLCASSSDPFYSYEQYFGPGTRLTVT.

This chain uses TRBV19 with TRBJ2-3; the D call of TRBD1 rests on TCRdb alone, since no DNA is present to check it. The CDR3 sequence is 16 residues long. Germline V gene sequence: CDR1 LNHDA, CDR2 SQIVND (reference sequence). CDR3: CASSMMGRGTTDTQYF.

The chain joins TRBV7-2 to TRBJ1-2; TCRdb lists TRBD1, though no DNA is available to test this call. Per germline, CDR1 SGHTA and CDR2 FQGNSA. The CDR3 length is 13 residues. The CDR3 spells CASTDRIGYGYTF.

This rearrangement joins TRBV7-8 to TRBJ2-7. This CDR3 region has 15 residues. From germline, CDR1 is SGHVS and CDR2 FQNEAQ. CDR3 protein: CASSLNHKGTYEQYF.

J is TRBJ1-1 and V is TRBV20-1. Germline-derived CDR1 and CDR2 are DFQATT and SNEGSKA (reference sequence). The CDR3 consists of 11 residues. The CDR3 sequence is CSAGGHGEAFF.

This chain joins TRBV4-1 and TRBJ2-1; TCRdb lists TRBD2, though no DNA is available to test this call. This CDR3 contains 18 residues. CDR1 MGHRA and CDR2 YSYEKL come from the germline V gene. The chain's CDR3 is CASSKGTSGGASLNEQFF.

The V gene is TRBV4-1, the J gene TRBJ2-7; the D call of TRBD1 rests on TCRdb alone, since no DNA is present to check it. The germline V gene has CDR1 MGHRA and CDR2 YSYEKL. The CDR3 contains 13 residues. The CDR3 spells CASAPGQSYEQYF.

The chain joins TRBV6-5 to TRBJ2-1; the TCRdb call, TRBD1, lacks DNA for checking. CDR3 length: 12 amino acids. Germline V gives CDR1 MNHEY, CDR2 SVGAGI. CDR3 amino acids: CASTGFYNEQFF.

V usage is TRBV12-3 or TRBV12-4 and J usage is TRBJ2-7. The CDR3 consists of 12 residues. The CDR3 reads CASSFITYEQYF.

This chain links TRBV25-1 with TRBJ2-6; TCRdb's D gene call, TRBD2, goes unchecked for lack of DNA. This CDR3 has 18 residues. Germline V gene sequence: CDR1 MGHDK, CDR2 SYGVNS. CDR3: CASSEYARGGSGANVLTF.

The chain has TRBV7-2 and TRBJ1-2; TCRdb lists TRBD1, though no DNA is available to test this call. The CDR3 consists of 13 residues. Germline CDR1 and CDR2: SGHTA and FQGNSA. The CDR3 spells CASSLVQGQGYTF.

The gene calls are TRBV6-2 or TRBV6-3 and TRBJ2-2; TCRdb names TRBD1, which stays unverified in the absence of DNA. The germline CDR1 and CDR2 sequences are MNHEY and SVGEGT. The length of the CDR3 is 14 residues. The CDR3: CASNLGTRTGELFF.